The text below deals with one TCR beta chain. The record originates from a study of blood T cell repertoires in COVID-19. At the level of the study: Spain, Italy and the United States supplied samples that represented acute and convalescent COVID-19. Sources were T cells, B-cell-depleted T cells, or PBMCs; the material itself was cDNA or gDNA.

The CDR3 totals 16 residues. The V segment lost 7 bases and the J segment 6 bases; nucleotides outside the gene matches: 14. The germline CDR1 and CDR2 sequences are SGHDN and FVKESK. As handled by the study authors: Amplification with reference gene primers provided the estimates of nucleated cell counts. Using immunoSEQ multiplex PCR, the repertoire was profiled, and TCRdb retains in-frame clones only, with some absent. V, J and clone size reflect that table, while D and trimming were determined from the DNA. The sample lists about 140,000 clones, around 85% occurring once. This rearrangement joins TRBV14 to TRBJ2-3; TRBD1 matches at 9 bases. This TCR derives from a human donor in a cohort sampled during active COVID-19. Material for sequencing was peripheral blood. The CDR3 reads CASTLSGQGRGDTQYF. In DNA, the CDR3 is TGTGCCAGCACCCTCTCGGGACAGGGACGGGGGGATACGCAGTATTTT.